This T cell receptor beta chain emerged from a study of T cells in Graves' hyperthyroidism and ophthalmopathy. This CDR3 contains 16 residues. Looked up from germline, CDR1 is SGHNT and CDR2 is YYREEE (reference sequence). Trimming stripped 4 bases from V and 5 bases from J, with 21 bases between. This clonotype was counted many times. The investigators amplified TCR beta CDR3 regions from RNA transcripts. HTBI primers were employed in a first-round RT-PCR of the TCR CDR3. From the multiplex PCR reads, TCRdb called clonotypes with MiXCR, one entry per CDR3 protein. This sample has around 440,000 distinct CDR3 sequences, with about a sixth found just once.

The J gene is TRBJ2-5, the V gene TRBV5-4; D is ambiguous. The clonotype comes from a woman aged 18-29 years with Graves' hyperthyroidism. What was sequenced was blood. CDR3: CASSPRARIERETQYF. The DNA of the CDR3 is TGTGCCAGCAGCCCTCGGGCCCGCATAGAGAGGGAGACCCAGTACTTC.